This passage covers 14 T cell receptor beta chains from one sample sequenced in a study of T cell responses to AZD1222 COVID-19 vaccine. TCRdb keeps only in-frame clones here, not all; method: immunoSEQ multiplex PCR. The sample lists about 85,000 clones, 86% occurring once. This specimen consisted of peripheral blood, obtained on day 0 of AZD1222 vaccination. These receptors were collected from an adult in good health.

V and J are TRBV28 and TRBJ2-1, with TRBD2 as a possible D gene (5 bases). CDR1 and CDR2 from the germline V gene are MDHEN and SYDVKM. V was trimmed by 7 bases and J by 0 bases, leaving 19 bases between them. This CDR3 has 17 residues. The DNA for the CDR3 is TGTGCCAGCATAAGTAAAACGGGATGGAGCTCCTACAATGAGCAGTTCTTC. Translating it yields CASISKTGWSSYNEQFF.

The chain uses TRBV11-2 and TRBJ1-2, with TRBD1 matching 8 bases. Germline CDR1 SGHAT, CDR2 FQNNGV. The CDR3 consists of 15 residues. Trimming at V came to 5 bases and at J to 4 bases, leaving 9 bases not matched to a gene. CDR3 in amino acids: CASSLSDREVYGYTF. In nucleotides, the CDR3 is TGTGCCAGCAGCCTATCGGACAGGGAAGTCTATGGCTACACCTTC. Full variable domain (rest looked up from reference TRBV11-2 and TRBJ1-2): EAGVAQSPRYKIIEKRQSVAFWCNPISGHATLYWYQQILGQGPKLLIQFQNNGVVDDSQLPKDRFSAERLKGVDSTLKIQPAKLEDSAVYLCASSLSDREVYGYTFGSGTRLTVV.

As for this clone: Other DNA sequences in the sample encode the same CDR3. The chain couples TRBV28 to TRBJ1-2; TRBD1 matches at 10 bases. Germline V lookup: CDR1 MDHEN, CDR2 SYDVKM. J was trimmed by 5 bases and V by 4 bases; bases with no gene match: 4. The CDR3 has 14 amino acids. The CDR3 DNA reads TGTGCCAGCAGTTCCGACAGGGGGCTTTATGGCTACACCTTC. It translates to CASSSDRGLYGYTF.

J is TRBJ1-1 and V is TRBV25-1, with no clear D. The germline V gene has CDR1 MGHDK and CDR2 SYGVNS. This CDR3 is 12 amino acids long. Trimming removed 3 bases from V and 6 bases from J, with 8 bases in between. The CDR3 DNA is TGTGCCAGCAGTGACGGGGTATCTGAAGCTTTCTTT. Translated, it gives CASSDGVSEAFF. Combining the CDR3 with reference TRBV25-1 and TRBJ1-1 gives the whole variable domain EADIYQTPRYLVIGTGKKITLECSQTMGHDKMYWYQQDPGMELHLIHYSYGVNSTEKGDLSSESTVSRIRTEHFPLTLESARPSHTSQYLCASSDGVSEAFFGQGTRLTVV.

The V call is TRBV12-3 or TRBV12-4, the J call TRBJ2-5; D is uncertain. This CDR3 spans 9 amino acids. The ends were cut back, 8 bases at V and 5 bases at J, with 3 bases in the middle. Here the CDR3 reads CASGETQYF. CDR3 sequence (DNA): TGTGCCAGCGGCGAGACCCAGTACTTC.

The rearrangement joins TRBV27 to TRBJ2-3; D possibly corresponds to TRBD1 (6 bases). CDR3 size: 16 residues. With 7 bases removed from V and 0 bases from J, the gap between germline ends came to 17 bases. Germline lookup yields CDR1 MNHEY and CDR2 SMNVEV (reference sequence). DNA of the CDR3: TGTGCCAGCACCCTTCTTCCAGGGGCGAGCACAGATACGCAGTATTTT. It yields the protein CASTLLPGASTDTQYF.

The chain employs TRBV6-5 and TRBJ1-1; 8 bases line up with TRBD1. This CDR3 contains 11 residues. Germline trimming cut 5 bases from V and 8 bases from J; bases unmatched to any gene: 1. Per germline, CDR1 MNHEY and CDR2 SVGAGI. The CDR3 sequence is CASSRTGEAFF. The CDR3 nucleotides are TGTGCCAGCAGTAGGACAGGGGAAGCTTTCTTT.

The V gene is TRBV9, the J gene TRBJ1-1; D is undetermined. This CDR3 has 14 amino acids. The V end lost 0 bases, the J end lost 6 bases, and 12 bases lay between the germline ends. Germline V gives CDR1 SGDLS, CDR2 YYNGEE. The CDR3 DNA reads TGTGCCAGCAGCGTAGACCCCACGGCGGCTGAAGCTTTCTTT. Translating gives CASSVDPTAAEAFF.

The table lists this clone with a few counts. The chain's CDR3 is CASSSPGAFNSPLHF. Written as DNA, the CDR3 is TGTGCCAGCAGTTCGCCCGGCGCCTTCAATTCACCCCTCCACTTT. The chain combines TRBV27 with TRBJ1-6; D not certain. This CDR3 region has 15 residues. Germline CDR1 and CDR2: MNHEY and SMNVEV (reference sequence). Between the trimmed V and J ends, which lost 4 bases and 7 bases, there was a span of 14 bases.

Only a few counts were recorded for this clone. The chain carries TRBV7-2 and TRBJ2-4; D uncertain. CDR1 and CDR2 (germline): SGHTA, FQGNSA. Trimming took 2 bases from V and 4 from J, leaving 9 bases between them. The length of the CDR3 is 14 residues. CDR3 DNA: TGTGCCAGCAGCTTAAGGCCAGAAAAAAACATTCAGTACTTC. Protein sequence: CASSLRPEKNIQYF.

The chain links TRBV10-3 to TRBJ2-7; D might be TRBD2 (6 bases). CDR3 length equals 12 residues. Germline V lookup: CDR1 ENHRY, CDR2 SYGVKD. Trimming pared 4 bases from V and 6 bases from J, leaving 10 bases between. The CDR3 reads CAISVEGTEQYF. The CDR3, as DNA: TGTGCCATCAGTGTGGAGGGAACCGAGCAGTACTTC.

This chain links TRBV7-6 with TRBJ1-5; D perhaps matches TRBD1 (5 bases). V was cut by 5 bases and J by 0 bases, with 11 bases left in between. The CDR3 runs 15 residues. Germline V gives CDR1 SGHVS, CDR2 FNYEAQ. Here the CDR3 DNA reads TGTGCCAGCAGCAAAGACAGCTATAGCAATCAGCCCCAGCATTTT. Protein product: CASSKDSYSNQPQHF.

The CDR3 reads CASSLVSLSLADTQYF. As DNA, the CDR3 is TGTGCCAGCAGCTTAGTTAGTTTGTCGCTTGCAGATACGCAGTATTTT. The chain couples TRBV7-8 to TRBJ2-3; D gene uncertain. The CDR3 loop spans 16 amino acids. V was cut by 1 base and J by 4 bases, with 15 bases left in between. Per germline, CDR1 SGHVS and CDR2 FQNEAQ.

This rearrangement joins TRBV28 to TRBJ1-1, with D possibly matching TRBD1 (6 bases). The CDR3 contains 15 residues. V lost 8 bases to trimming and J lost 2 bases, with 18 bases between them. CDR1 is MDHEN and CDR2 is SYDVKM in the germline V gene. CDR3 in amino acids: CASGLGAVGNTEAFF. For the CDR3, the DNA is TGTGCCAGCGGCCTGGGGGCAGTGGGAAACACTGAAGCTTTCTTT.